This TCR beta chain is drawn from a study of cytomegalovirus exposure and HLA in healthy donors. Looking at the study overall: The same platform as the approximately 700 first-cohort repertoires was used for the 95 to 150 validation repertoires, a later analysis reported.

Points from the study as a whole: A few CMV-associated chains were confirmed in vitro to be specific for CMV antigens. For most TCR sequences rarity was the rule, although some public TCRs occurred in many donors.

CDR1 and CDR2 from the germline V gene are MNHNY and SVGAGI (reference sequence). The CDR3 is 12 amino acids. The V and J ends lost 11 bases and 6 bases respectively, with 13 bases between them. With respect to this clone: What it recognizes is unknown.

Profiled with immunoSEQ multiplex PCR; TCRdb holds only in-frame clones, not every one. The sample lists over 120,000 clones, less than 95% occurring once. Material for sequencing was PBMCs. This sequence originates from a man aged 18-30 years in good health and CMV-seropositive. The chain recombines TRBV6-6 with TRBJ1-4; D might be TRBD1 (6 bases). The DNA of the CDR3 is TGTGCCTCTATGGCAGGGGATGAAAAACTGTTTTTT. Translating it yields CASMAGDEKLFF.